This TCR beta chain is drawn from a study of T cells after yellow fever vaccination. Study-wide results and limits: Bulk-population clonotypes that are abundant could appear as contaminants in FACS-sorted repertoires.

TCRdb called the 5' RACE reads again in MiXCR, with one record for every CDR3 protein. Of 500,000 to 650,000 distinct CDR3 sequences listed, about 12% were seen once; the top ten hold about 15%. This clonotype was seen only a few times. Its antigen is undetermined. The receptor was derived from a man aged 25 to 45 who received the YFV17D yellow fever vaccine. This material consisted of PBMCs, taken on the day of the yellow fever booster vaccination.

The CDR3 nucleotides are TGTGCCAGCAGTGCTCCGGATAGCACAGATACGCAGTATTTT. Amino acids: CASSAPDSTDTQYF. The chain carries TRBV5-6 and TRBJ2-3, with D hard to call. CDR3 length: 14 amino acids. Trimming took 5 bases from V and 0 from J, leaving 10 bases between them. The germline CDR1 and CDR2 sequences are SGHDT and YYEEEE.